Listed below are T cell receptor beta chains from one sample, sequenced in a study of technical replicates of blood from a few donors. Clones were read by immunoSEQ multiplex PCR, and TCRdb kept only the in-frame ones, dropping some. Here the sample spans approximately 70,000 clones, 95% to 98% being singletons. Sequencing input: T cells isolated from PBMCs. The receptor set was obtained from a human donor in good health. The conserved cysteine and the conserved F or W are not part of the CDR3 here. The order of the fields is V gene, J gene, CDR3 protein.

V: TRBV4-2; J: TRBJ2-7; CDR3: ASSQEETNPVYEQY
V: TRBV7-6; J: TRBJ2-7; CDR3: ASSLNAGVGGEQY
V: TRBV7-8; J: TRBJ1-2; CDR3: ASSPDRDYGYT
V: TRBV9; J: TRBJ1-5; CDR3: ASSEYPGSNQPQH
V: TRBV19; J: TRBJ1-5; CDR3: ASYDRVGNQPQH
V: TRBV5-6; J: TRBJ2-6; CDR3: ASSRASGSSGANVLT
V: TRBV6-5; J: TRBJ1-2; CDR3: ASSYPTGQGYGYT
V: TRBV7-2; J: TRBJ2-2; CDR3: ASSWTGGKQTGELF
V: TRBV5-1; J: TRBJ2-1; CDR3: ASSLDMNNEQF
V: TRBV19; J: TRBJ2-1; CDR3: ASGLSSYNEQF
V: TRBV25-1; J: TRBJ2-7; CDR3: AIHSRGHPYEQY
V: TRBV28; J: TRBJ1-2; CDR3: ASSSTNGYT
V: TRBV6-5; J: TRBJ1-5; CDR3: ASSYDKTGNQPQH
V: TRBV29-1; J: TRBJ1-5; CDR3: SVDTGTSNQPQH
V: TRBV4-1; J: TRBJ2-7; CDR3: ASSQGAGTNEQY
V: TRBV7-6; J: TRBJ2-1; CDR3: ASSLEASGRAPGRGNEQF
V: TRBV5-6; J: TRBJ2-4; CDR3: ASSLEIGLGGQNIQY
V: TRBV7-6; J: TRBJ1-1; CDR3: ASSLARGMNTEAF
V: TRBV13; J: TRBJ2-7; CDR3: ASSGGGTGFYEQY
V: TRBV10-1; J: TRBJ1-4; CDR3: ASGQSWGRNDEKLF
V: TRBV7-9; J: TRBJ2-7; CDR3: ASSSGRDNTYEQY
V: TRBV19; J: TRBJ1-1; CDR3: ASGDRPGVNTEAF
V: TRBV19; J: TRBJ2-7; CDR3: ASSRQTGLLYEQY
V: TRBV7-2; J: TRBJ2-1; CDR3: ASSLNPLAGAYNEQF
V: TRBV4-1; J: TRBJ1-5; CDR3: ASSQAAGFNQPQH
V: TRBV13; J: TRBJ1-2; CDR3: ASSPPSGAYGYT
V: TRBV7-2; J: TRBJ2-7; CDR3: ASSSGTVLYEQY
V: TRBV6-5; J: TRBJ2-7; CDR3: ASSPTGYEQY
V: TRBV19; J: TRBJ2-7; CDR3: ASRRTSGSYEQY
V: TRBV11-3; J: TRBJ1-3; CDR3: ASSYTGNTIY
V: TRBV5-1; J: TRBJ1-1; CDR3: ASSLLTGGANTEAF
V: TRBV6-1; J: TRBJ2-7; CDR3: ASSEEGQGGREQY
V: TRBV5-1; J: TRBJ2-6; CDR3: ASSFLSSGANVLT
V: TRBV4-2; J: TRBJ2-2; CDR3: ASSHLLPGGTGELF
V: TRBV19; J: TRBJ1-5; CDR3: ASSIDLSEGDNQPQH
V: TRBV5-4; J: TRBJ2-5; CDR3: ASSSQGQETQY
V: TRBV4-1; J: TRBJ1-1; CDR3: ASSQGTGMNTEAF
V: TRBV7-9; J: TRBJ1-2; CDR3: ASSLDRGLGENYGYT
V: TRBV2; J: TRBJ2-2; CDR3: ASRAGLAESNTGELF
V: TRBV7-2; J: TRBJ2-3; CDR3: ASSFRASTDTQY
V: TRBV2; J: TRBJ2-1; CDR3: ASMGREGGDEQF
V: TRBV28; J: TRBJ1-1; CDR3: ASSLGGFGVMNTEAF
V: TRBV9; J: TRBJ2-1; CDR3: ASSVGAGGMNEQF